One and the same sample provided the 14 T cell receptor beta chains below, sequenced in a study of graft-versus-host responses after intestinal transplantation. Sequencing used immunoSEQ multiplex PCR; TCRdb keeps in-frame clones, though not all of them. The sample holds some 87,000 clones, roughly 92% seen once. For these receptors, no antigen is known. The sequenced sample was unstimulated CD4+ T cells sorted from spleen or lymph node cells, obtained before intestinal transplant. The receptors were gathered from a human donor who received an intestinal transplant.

The CDR3 sequence is CASSFGSFLEQYF. The CDR3 DNA is TGTGCCAGCAGCTTTGGGTCCTTTTTGGAGCAGTACTTC. V and J are TRBV11-2 and TRBJ2-7; D gene ambiguous. Trimming took off 3 bases at V and 7 bases at J, with 13 bases between the two ends. This CDR3 is built from 13 residues. Germline CDR1 reads SGHAT; CDR2 reads FQNNGV.

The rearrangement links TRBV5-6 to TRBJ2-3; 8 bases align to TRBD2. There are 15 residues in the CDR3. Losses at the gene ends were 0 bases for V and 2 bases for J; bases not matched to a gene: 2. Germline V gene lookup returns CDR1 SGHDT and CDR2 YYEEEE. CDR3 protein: CASSLAGRVTDTQYF. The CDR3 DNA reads TGTGCCAGCAGCTTGGCCGGGAGGGTCACAGATACGCAGTATTTT.

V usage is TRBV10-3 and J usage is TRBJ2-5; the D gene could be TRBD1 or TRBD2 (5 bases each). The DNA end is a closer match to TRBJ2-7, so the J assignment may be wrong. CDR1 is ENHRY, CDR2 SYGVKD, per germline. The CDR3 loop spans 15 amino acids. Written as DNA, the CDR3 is TGTGCCATCAGTTCCGGGACCGCGACGTCCTACGAGCAGTACTTC. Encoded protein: CAISSGTATSYEQYF.

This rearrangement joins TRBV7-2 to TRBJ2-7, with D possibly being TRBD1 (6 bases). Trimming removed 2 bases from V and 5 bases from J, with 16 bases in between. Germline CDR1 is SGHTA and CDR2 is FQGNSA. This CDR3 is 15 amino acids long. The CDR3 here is CASSLTSGQQNEQYF. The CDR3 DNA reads TGTGCCAGCAGCTTAACCTCAGGACAGCAAAACGAGCAGTACTTC.

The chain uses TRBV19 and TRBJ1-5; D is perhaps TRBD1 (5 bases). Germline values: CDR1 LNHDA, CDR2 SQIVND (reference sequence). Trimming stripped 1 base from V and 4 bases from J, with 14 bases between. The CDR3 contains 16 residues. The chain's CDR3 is CASSIVRQTWNQPQHF. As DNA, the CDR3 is TGTGCCAGTAGTATAGTAAGACAGACTTGGAATCAGCCCCAGCATTTT.

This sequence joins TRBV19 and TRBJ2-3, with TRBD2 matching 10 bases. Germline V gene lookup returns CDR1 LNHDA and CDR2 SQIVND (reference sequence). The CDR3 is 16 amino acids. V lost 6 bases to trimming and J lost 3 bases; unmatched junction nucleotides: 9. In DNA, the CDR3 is TGTGCCAGTAGGCGAACCGGGACTAGCGCTACAGATACGCAGTATTTT. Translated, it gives CASRRTGTSATDTQYF.

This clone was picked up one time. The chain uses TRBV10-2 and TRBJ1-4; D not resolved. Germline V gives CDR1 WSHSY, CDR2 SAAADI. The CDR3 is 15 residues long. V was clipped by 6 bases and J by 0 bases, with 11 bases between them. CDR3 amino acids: CASRAGPATNEKLFF. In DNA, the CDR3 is TGCGCCAGCAGGGCCGGGCCTGCAACTAATGAAAAACTGTTTTTT.

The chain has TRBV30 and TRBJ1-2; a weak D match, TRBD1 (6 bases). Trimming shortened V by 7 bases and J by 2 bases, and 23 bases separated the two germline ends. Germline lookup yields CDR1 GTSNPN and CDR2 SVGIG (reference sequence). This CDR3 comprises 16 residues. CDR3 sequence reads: CASPDSLLPGNYGYTF. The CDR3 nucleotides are TGTGCCTCCCCGGACAGTTTATTACCCGGGAACTATGGCTACACCTTC.

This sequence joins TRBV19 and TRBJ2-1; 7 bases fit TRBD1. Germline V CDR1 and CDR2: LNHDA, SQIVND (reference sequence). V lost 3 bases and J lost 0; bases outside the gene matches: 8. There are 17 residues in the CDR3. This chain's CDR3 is CASSIYRGQSSYNEQFF. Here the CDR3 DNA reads TGTGCCAGTAGTATTTATAGGGGGCAGAGCTCCTACAATGAGCAGTTCTTC.

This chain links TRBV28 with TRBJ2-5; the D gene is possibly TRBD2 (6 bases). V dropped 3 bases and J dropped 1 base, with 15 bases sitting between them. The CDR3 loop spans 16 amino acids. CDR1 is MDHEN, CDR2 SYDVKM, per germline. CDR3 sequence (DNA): TGTGCCAGCAGTTTCGACGGGACTTCACCCCAAGAGACCCAGTACTTC. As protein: CASSFDGTSPQETQYF.

This chain's CDR3 is CASSRGQGGTEAFF. The CDR3 bases are TGTGCCAGCAGTCGAGGACAGGGGGGGACTGAAGCTTTCTTT. V usage is TRBV6-5 and J usage is TRBJ1-1; the match to TRBD1 covers 10 bases. The CDR3 runs 14 residues. V was clipped by 5 bases and J by 5 bases; unmatched bases: 5. The V gene's germline CDR1 is MNHEY and CDR2 SVGAGI.

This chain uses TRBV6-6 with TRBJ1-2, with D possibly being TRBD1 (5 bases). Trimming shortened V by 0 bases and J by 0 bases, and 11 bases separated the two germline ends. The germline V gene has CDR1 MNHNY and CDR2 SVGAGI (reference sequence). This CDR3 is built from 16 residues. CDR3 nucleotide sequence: TGTGCCAGCAGTTACTCGATAAGGGGAGCTAACTATGGCTACACCTTC. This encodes CASSYSIRGANYGYTF.

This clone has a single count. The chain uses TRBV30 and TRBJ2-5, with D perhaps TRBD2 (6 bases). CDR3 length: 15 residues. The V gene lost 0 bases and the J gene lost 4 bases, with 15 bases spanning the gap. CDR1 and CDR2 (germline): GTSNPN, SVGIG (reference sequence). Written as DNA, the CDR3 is TGTGCCTGGAGTGTGGAGGGGCTCAGAGGAGAGACCCAGTACTTC. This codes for CAWSVEGLRGETQYF.

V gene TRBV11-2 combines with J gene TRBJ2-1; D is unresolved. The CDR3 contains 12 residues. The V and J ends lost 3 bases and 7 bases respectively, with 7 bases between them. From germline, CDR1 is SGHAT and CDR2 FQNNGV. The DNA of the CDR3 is TGTGCCAGCAGCTTTTACGGGAATGAGCAGTTCTTC. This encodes CASSFYGNEQFF.